This T cell receptor (beta chain) originates from a study of OX40 agonist ivuxolimab in advanced cancers. Here immunoSEQ multiplex PCR was the method, and the copy in TCRdb shows in-frame clones only, minus some. The sample records about 19,000 clones, 79% being singletons. The sample holds a few counts of this clone. This TCR derives from an adult with an advanced solid tumor such as melanoma, head and neck, liver or kidney cancer. The material was CD4+ or CD8+ T cells sorted from blood, obtained in a trial of the OX40 agonist ivuxolimab.

Here the CDR3 reads CASSQDRGRGYYGYTF. CDR3 nucleotides: TGCGCCAGCAGCCAAGATAGGGGGAGGGGGTACTATGGCTACACCTTC. The chain carries TRBV4-3 and TRBJ1-2; TRBD1 is a possible D gene (6 bases). V lost 0 bases, J lost 3 bases, and 14 bases lay in between. The CDR3 sequence is 16 residues long. Germline V gene data show CDR1 as LGHNA and CDR2 as YSLEER.